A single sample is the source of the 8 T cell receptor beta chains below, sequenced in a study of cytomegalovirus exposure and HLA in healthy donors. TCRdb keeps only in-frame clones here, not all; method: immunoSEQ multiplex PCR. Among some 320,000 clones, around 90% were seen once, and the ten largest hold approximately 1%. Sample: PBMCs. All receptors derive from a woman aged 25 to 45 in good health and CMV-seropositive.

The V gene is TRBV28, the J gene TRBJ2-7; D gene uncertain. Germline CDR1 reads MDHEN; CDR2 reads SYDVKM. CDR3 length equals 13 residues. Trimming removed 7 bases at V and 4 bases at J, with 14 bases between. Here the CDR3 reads CASNLFVSYEQYF. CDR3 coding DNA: TGTGCCAGCAATCTCTTCGTATCTTACGAGCAGTACTTC.

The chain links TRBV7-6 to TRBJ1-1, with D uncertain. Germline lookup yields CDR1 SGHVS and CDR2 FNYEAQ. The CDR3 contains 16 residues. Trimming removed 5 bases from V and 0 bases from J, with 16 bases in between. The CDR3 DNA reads TGTGCCAGCAGCACCATCGGGCACAGCCTGAACACTGAAGCTTTCTTT. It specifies CASSTIGHSLNTEAFF.

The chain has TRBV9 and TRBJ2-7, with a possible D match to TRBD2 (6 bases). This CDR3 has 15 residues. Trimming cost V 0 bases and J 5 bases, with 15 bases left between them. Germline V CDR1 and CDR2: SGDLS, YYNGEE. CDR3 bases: TGTGCCAGCAGCGTAGATCTCGGGACTGGGGACGAGCAGTACTTC. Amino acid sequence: CASSVDLGTGDEQYF.

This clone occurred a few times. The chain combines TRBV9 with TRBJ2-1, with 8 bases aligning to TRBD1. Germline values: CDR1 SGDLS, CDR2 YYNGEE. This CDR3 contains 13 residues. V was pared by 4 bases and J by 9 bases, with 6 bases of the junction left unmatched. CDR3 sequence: CASSLTGGSEQFF. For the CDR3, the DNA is TGTGCCAGCAGCTTAACAGGGGGGAGTGAGCAGTTCTTC.

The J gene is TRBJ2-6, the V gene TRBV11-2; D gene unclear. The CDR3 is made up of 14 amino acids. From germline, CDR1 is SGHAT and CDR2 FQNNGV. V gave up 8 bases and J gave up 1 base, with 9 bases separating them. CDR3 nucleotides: TGTGCCAGCCGGCTAGGGTCTGGGGCCAACGTCCTGACTTTC. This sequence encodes CASRLGSGANVLTF.

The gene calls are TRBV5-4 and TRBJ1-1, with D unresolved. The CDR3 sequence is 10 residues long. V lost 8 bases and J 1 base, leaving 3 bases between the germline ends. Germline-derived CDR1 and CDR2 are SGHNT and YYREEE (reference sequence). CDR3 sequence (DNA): TGTGCCAGTGGGAACACTGAAGCTTTCTTT. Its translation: CASGNTEAFF.

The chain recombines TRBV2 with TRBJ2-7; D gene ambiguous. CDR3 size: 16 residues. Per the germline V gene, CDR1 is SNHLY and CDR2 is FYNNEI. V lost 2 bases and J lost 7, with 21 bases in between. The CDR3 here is CASSETLDELKLEQYF. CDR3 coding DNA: TGTGCCAGCAGTGAAACTTTGGATGAACTAAAACTGGAGCAGTACTTC.

Here the CDR3 reads CASSITGQHYEQYF. Written as DNA, the CDR3 is TGTGCCAGCAGCATCACGGGACAGCACTACGAGCAGTACTTC. This chain links TRBV7-2 with TRBJ2-7; TRBD1 agrees at 7 bases. This CDR3 region has 14 residues. Trimming cost V 5 bases and J 3 bases; bases outside gene matches: 7. Per the germline V gene, CDR1 is SGHTA and CDR2 is FQGNSA.